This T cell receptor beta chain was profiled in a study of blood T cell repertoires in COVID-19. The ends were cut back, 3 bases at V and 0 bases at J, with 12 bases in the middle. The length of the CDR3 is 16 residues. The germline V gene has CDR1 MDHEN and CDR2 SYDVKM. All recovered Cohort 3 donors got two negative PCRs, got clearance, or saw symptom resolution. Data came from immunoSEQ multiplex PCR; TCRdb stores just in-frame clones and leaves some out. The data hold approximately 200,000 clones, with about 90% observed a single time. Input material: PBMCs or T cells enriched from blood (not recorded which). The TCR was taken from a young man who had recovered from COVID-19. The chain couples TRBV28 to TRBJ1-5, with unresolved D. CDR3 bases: TGTGCCAGCAGTTTTTTACTACGAGGTAGCAATCAGCCCCAGCATTTT. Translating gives CASSFLLRGSNQPQHF.